The present entry profiles one TCR beta chain with its context. In this sample, this clonotype turned up a few times. Its antigen target is currently unknown. It has no much larger one-base neighbor in the sample; base qualities were not kept. The data are from a study of T and B cells in COVID-19 patients (dated by TCRdb to 2020 to 2021). Describing the broader study: In this study, adaptive immunity was profiled in COVID-19 patients who either had active infection or had recovered, using TRB and IGH repertoire sequencing of peripheral blood. Two patients were included in both the recovered and active cohorts because samples were available from active disease and after recovery. A recovered cohort included 15 to 19 patients who provided 20 to 25 samples, and most of these patients had mild to moderate COVID-19 treated on an outpatient basis. Over 7 million TCR sequences were analysed from a TCR and BCR sequence repository that comprised around 40 patients and 69 time points. Up to about 9 follow-up blood samples were collected per patient, with some samples spanning different disease stages in the same individual. The recovered cohort had a median age of roughly 33 years, compared with around 67 years in the active-infection cohort. Of the approximately 21 patients in the active-infection cohort, 12 were critically ill and needed mechanical ventilation or ECMO. Comorbidities linked to unfavorable COVID-19 outcome were present in about 90% of the roughly 20 patients in the active-infection cohort. An age-matched reference group of roughly 39 healthy donors negative for COVID-19 antibodies was used as the comparison for repertoire analyses.

Results and caveats for the whole study, not just this receptor: In active COVID-19, TRB repertoires were highly clonal, while at recovery, diversity and richness increased above the levels seen in healthy donors. Blood samples from mildly ill patients during symptoms and early samples from severe cases were scarce. The cohort was considered too small to assess HLA contributions to COVID-19 susceptibility or severity. Specific T cell subsets (CD4+/Treg/CD8+) and sorted SARS-CoV-2-responsive or tetramer+ T cells had not yet been sequenced, with those experiments still ongoing. The recovered cohort had 2,400 or so exclusive TCR clusters, including 31 low-pGen clusters. TRBV/TRBJ gene usage was reported as strongly skewed in patients with COVID-19. It was stated that prospective validation of the reported TCR clusters was required before the clusters could be put to clinical use.

The run used an Illumina MiSeq. Multiplex PCR with BIOMED2 TRB-A/B primer pools was used to amplify the TRB rearrangements. Two consecutive PCRs added Illumina-compatible adapters and 7-nucleotide sample barcodes to the amplicons. Phusion HS II polymerase was used for all library PCRs. The amplicons were purified from gel with the NucleoSpin Gel and PCR Clean-up kit, measured on Qubit, and combined at 4 nM. Amplicon pool quality was checked on an Agilent 2100 Bioanalyzer before Illumina next-generation sequencing. The published analysis was carried out like this. TRB rearrangements were annotated with MiXCR 3.0.8 using the default MiXCR reference library. Non-productive reads and sequences with fewer than 2 reads were removed, and every unique CDR3 nucleotide sequence was treated as one clone. R 3.5.1 was used to calculate clonality, diversity, richness and V-J gene usage. GLIPH2 was used to cluster TCRs based on CDR3 similarity, and OLGA was used to calculate the generation probabilities. GLIPH2 clusters were kept only when the clusters contained at least four unique TCR clonotypes present in at least three individuals. TCRdb applied fastp at Q25 and MiXCR to the public reads, then kept only in-frame beta chains. Here each entry gathers all rows of one CDR3 protein and keeps the most common genes and DNA. The V and J calls, along with clone size, are taken from TCRdb and not from the paper's own processing. The sample profile shows about 22,000 distinct CDR3 sequences; approximately 28% of them were found once. The ten top clones hold approximately 3% of the sample.

The CDR3 covers 15 residues, taking in both the cysteine and the phenylalanine. The entry retains the CDR3 DNA only, 45 bases that are in frame from base 1. Compared with germline, V lacks 1 base and J lacks 3 bases; bases without a gene match: 4. The germline V gene provides CDR1 MNHNS and CDR2 SASEGT. TRB repertoires were amplified from around 230-520 ng of genomic DNA extracted from blood. The rearrangement combines TRBV6-1 with TRBJ2-7, with 9 bases matching TRBD1. The TCR was taken from a human donor who had recovered from COVID-19. The sequencing input was blood. The sequenced DNA is TGTGCCAGCAGTGAAGGTGGGACAGGGATCTACGAGCAGTACTTC. Translated, this gives CASSEGGTGIYEQYF.